This T cell receptor (beta chain) appears in the sequencing data of a study of T cells in women clearing cervical HPV infection. Trimming removed 5 bases from V and 5 bases from J; junction bases left unmatched: 8. CDR1 DFQATT and CDR2 SNEGSKA come from the germline V gene (reference sequence). The CDR3 length is 15 residues. A remark on this clone: The CDR3 is cut off 3 residues early in the read; its end comes from the germline J gene.

Only in-frame clones appear in the TCRdb table, and some are missing; sequencing was by immunoSEQ multiplex PCR. This table lists tens of thousands of clones. Sequences were obtained from blood buffy coat. The chain couples TRBV20-1 to TRBJ2-7; 14 bases match TRBD2. The sequence came from a woman aged 18-69 years with a cervical HPV16 infection that either progressed to CIN3+ or cleared (not recorded which). CDR3 residues: CSAWGTSGRTHEQYF. The CDR3 DNA, read in part, is TGCAGTGCTTGGGGGACTAGCGGGAGAACCCACGAG.